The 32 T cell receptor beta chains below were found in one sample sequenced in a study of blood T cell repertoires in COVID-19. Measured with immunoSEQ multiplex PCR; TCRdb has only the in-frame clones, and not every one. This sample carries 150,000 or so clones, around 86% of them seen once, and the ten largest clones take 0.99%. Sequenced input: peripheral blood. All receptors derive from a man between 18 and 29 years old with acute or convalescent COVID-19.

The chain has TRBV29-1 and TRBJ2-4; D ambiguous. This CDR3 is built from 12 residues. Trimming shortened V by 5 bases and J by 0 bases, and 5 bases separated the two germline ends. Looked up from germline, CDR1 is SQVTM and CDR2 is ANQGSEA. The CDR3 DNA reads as TGCAGCGTTCTCCTAGCCAAAAACATTCAGTACTTC. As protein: CSVLLAKNIQYF.

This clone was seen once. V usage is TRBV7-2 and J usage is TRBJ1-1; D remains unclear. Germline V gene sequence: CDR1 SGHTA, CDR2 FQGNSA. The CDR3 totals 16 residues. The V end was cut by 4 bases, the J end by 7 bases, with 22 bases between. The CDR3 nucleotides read TGTGCCAGCAGCTCCTCGGACCGGGCGGGTAGAAATGAAGCTTTCTTT. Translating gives CASSSSDRAGRNEAFF.

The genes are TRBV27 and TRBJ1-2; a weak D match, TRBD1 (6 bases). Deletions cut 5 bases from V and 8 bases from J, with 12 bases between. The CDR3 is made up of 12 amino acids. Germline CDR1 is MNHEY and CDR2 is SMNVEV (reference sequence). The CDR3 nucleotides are TGTGCCAGCAGTCAATCAGGGGCGGGCTACACCTTC. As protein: CASSQSGAGYTF.

The CDR3, as DNA: TGTGCCAGCAGTATTAAAGAGACCCAGTACTTC. Protein: CASSIKETQYF. The V call is TRBV12-3 or TRBV12-4, the J call TRBJ2-5, with D hard to call. The V gene lost 5 bases and the J gene lost 3 bases, with 4 bases spanning the gap. The CDR3 is made up of 11 amino acids.

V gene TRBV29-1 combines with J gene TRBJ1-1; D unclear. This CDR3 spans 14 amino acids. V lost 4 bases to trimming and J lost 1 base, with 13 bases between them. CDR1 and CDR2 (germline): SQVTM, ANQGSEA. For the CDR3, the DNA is TGCAGCGTTGCCAGGTCCGACGGGAACACTGAAGCTTTCTTT. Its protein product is CSVARSDGNTEAFF.

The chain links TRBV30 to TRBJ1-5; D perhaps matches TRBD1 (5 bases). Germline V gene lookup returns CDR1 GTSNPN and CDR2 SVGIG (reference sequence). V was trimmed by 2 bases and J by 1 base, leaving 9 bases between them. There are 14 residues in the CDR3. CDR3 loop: CAWSRAGSNQPQHF. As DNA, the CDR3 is TGTGCCTGGAGTCGGGCAGGGAGCAATCAGCCCCAGCATTTT.

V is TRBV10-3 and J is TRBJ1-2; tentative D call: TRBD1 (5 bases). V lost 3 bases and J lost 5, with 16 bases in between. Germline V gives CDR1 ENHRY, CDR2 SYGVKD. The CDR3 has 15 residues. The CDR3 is CAISDSVQGGYGYTF. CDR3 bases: TGTGCCATCAGTGATTCGGTGCAGGGAGGTTATGGCTACACCTTC.

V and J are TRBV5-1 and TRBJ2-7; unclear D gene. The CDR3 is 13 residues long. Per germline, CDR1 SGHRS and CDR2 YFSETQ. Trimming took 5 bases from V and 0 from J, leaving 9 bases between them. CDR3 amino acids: CASRATSSYEQYF. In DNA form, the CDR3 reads TGCGCCAGCAGAGCGACCAGCTCCTACGAGCAGTACTTC.

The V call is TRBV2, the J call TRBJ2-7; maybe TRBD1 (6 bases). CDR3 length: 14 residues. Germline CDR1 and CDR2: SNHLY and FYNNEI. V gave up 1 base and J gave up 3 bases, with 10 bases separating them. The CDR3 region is CASSEGTELYEQYF. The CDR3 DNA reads TGTGCCAGCAGTGAAGGGACAGAACTCTACGAGCAGTACTTC.

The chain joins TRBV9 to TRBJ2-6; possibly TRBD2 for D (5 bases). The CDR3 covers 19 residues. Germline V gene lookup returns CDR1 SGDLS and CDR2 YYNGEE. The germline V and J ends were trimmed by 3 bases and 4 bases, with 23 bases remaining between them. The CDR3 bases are TGTGCCAGCAGCGGGGAGAGGGCGGGTTCAATGAGGGGGGCCAACGTCCTGACTTTC. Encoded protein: CASSGERAGSMRGANVLTF.

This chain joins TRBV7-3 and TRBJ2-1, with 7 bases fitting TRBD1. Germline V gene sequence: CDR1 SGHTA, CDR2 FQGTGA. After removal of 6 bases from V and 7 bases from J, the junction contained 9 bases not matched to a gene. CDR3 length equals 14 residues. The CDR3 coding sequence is TGTGCCAGCAGGTCGACAGGGCCACCAAATGAGCAGTTCTTC. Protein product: CASRSTGPPNEQFF.

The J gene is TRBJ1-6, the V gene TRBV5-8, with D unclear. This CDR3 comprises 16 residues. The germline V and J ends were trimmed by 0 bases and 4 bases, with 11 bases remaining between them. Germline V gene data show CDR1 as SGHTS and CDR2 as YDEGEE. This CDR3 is CASSLERAAYNSPLHF. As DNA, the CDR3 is TGTGCCAGCAGCTTGGAGAGGGCTGCTTATAATTCACCCCTCCACTTT.

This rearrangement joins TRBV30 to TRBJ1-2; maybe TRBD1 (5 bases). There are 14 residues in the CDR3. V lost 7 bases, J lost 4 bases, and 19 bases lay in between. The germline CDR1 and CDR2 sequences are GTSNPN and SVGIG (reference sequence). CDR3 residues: CASSNGGGGYGYTF. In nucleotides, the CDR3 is TGTGCCTCCTCGAACGGGGGTGGTGGCTATGGCTACACCTTC. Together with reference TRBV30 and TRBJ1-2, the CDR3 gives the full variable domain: SQTIHQWPATLVQPVGSPLSLECTVEGTSNPNLYWYRQAAGRGLQLLFYSVGIGQISSEVPQNLSASRPQDRQFILSSKKLLLSDSGFYLCASSNGGGGYGYTFGSGTRLTVV.

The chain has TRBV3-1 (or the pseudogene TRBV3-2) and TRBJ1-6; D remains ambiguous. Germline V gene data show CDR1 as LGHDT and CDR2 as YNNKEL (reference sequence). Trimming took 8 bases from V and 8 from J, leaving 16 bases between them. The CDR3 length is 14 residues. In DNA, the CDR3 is TGTGCCAGCGGCGCCGGGATTATCGATTCACCCCTCCACTTT. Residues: CASGAGIIDSPLHF.

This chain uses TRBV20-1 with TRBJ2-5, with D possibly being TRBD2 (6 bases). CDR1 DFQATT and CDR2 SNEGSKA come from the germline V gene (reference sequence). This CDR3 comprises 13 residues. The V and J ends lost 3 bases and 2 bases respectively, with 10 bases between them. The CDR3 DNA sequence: TGCAGTGCTAGTGGGGGAGGACAAGAGACCCAGTACTTC. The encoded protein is CSASGGGQETQYF.

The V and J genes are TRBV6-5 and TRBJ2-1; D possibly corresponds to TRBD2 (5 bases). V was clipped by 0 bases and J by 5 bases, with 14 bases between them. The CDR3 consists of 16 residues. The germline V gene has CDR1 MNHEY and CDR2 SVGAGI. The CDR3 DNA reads TGTGCCAGCAGTTACTCGAGAGAGGGTATTAACAATGAGCAGTTCTTC. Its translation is CASSYSREGINNEQFF.

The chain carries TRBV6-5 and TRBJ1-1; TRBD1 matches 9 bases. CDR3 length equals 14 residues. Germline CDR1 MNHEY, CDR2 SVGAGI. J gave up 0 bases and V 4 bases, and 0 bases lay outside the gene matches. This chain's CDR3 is CASSWDRVNTEAFF. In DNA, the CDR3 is TGTGCCAGCAGTTGGGACAGGGTGAACACTGAAGCTTTCTTT.

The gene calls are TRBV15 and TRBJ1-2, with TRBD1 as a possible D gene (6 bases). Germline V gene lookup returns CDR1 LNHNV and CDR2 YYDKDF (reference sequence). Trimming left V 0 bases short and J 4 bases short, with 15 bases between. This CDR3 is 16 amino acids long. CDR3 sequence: CATSRDRRTELYGYTF. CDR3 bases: TGTGCCACCAGCAGAGACAGAAGGACAGAACTCTATGGCTACACCTTC. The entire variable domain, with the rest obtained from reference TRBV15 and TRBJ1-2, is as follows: DAMVIQNPRYQVTQFGKPVTLSCSQTLNHNVMYWYQQKSSQAPKLLFHYYDKDFNNEADTPDNFQSRRPNTSFCFLDIRSPGLGDTAMYLCATSRDRRTELYGYTFGSGTRLTVV.

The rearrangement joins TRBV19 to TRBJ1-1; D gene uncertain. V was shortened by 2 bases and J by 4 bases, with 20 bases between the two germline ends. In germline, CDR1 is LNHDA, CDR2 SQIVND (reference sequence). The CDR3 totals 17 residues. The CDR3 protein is CASSIHWADQELTEAFF. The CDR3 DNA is TGTGCCAGTAGTATACATTGGGCAGACCAGGAACTCACTGAAGCTTTCTTT.

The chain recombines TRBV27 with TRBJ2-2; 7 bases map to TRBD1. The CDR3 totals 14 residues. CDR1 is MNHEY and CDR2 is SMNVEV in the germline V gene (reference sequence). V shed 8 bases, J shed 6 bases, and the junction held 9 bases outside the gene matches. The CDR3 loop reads CASGSTGTPGELFF. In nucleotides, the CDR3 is TGTGCCAGCGGGTCGACAGGGACCCCCGGGGAGCTGTTTTTT.

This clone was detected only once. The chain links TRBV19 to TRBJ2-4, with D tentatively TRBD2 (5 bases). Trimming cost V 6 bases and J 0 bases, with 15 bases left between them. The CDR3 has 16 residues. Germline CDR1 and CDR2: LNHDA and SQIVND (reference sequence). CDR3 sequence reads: CASSPERGPAKNIQYF. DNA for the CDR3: TGTGCCAGTAGCCCCGAAAGAGGGCCAGCCAAAAACATTCAGTACTTC.

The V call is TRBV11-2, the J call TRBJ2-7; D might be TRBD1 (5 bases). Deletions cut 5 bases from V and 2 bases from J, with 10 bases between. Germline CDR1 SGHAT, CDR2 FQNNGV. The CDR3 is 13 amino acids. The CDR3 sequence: CASSRQNPYEQYV. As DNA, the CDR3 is TGTGCCAGCAGCCGACAGAACCCCTACGAGCAGTACGTC.

The CDR3 bases are TGCGCCAGCAGCCAAGTTCCCACAGGGTCCATGAACACTGAAGCTTTCTTT. Translating it yields CASSQVPTGSMNTEAFF. This rearrangement joins TRBV4-1 to TRBJ1-1; D is possibly TRBD1 (6 bases). Trimming took 1 base from V and 0 from J, leaving 15 bases between them. CDR1 and CDR2 from the germline V gene are MGHRA and YSYEKL. This CDR3 is built from 17 residues.

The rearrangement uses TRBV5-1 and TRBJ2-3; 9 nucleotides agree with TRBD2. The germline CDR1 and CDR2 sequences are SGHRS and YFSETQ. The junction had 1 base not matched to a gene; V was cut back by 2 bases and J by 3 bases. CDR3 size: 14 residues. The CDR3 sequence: CASSFAGGTDTQYF. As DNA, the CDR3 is TGCGCCAGCAGCTTTGCGGGGGGGACAGATACGCAGTATTTT.

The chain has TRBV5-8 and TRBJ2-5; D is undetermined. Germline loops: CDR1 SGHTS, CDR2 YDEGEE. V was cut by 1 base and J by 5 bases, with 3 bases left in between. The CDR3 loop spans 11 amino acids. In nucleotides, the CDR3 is TGTGCCAGCAGCTTGCTGGAGACCCAGTACTTC. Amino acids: CASSLLETQYF. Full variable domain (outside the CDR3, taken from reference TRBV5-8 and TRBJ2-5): EAGVTQSPTHLIKTRGQQATLRCSPISGHTSVYWYQQALGLGLQFLLWYDEGEERNRGNFPPRFSGRQFPNYSSELNVNALELEDSALYLCASSLLETQYFGPGTRLLVL.

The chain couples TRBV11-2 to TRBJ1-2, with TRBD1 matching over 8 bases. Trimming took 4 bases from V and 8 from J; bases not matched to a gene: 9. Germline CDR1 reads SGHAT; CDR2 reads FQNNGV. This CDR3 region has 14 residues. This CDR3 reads CASSSDRARGGYTF. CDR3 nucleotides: TGTGCCAGCAGCTCGGACAGGGCGAGAGGGGGCTACACCTTC.

The DNA of the CDR3 is TGTGCCAGCAGTTACTCGCATCCACAGGGAAGTCAGCCCCAGCATTTT. Its protein is CASSYSHPQGSQPQHF. The V and J genes are TRBV6-5 and TRBJ1-5; TRBD1 is a possible D gene (6 bases). Germline CDR1 reads MNHEY; CDR2 reads SVGAGI. Trimming stripped 0 bases from V and 6 bases from J, with 15 bases between. This CDR3 comprises 16 residues.

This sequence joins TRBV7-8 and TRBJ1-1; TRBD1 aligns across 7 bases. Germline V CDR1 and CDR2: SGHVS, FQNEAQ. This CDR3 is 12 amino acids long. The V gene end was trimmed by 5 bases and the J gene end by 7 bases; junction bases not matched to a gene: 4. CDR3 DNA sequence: TGTGCCAGCAGCGGCCGACAGGGTGAAGCTTTCTTT. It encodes CASSGRQGEAFF.

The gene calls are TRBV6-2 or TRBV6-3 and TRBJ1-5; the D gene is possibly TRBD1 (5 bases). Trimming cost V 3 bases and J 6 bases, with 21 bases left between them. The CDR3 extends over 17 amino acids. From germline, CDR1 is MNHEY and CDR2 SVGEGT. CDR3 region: CASSYFPGWGAGQPQHF. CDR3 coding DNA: TGTGCCAGCAGTTATTTTCCAGGGTGGGGAGCGGGTCAGCCCCAGCATTTT.

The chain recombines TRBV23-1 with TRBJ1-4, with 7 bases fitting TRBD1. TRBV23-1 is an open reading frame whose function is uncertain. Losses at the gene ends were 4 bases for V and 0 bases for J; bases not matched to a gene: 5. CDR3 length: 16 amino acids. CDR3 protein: CASSLAGTATNEKLFF. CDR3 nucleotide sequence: TGCGCCAGCAGTCTAGCCGGGACAGCAACTAATGAAAAACTGTTTTTT.

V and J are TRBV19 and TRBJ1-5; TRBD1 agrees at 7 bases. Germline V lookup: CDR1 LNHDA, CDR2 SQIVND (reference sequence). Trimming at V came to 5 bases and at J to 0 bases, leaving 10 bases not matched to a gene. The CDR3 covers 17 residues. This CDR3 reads CASSLRPGGYSNQPQHF. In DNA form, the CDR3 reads TGTGCCAGTAGTCTCCGCCCAGGGGGATATAGCAATCAGCCCCAGCATTTT.

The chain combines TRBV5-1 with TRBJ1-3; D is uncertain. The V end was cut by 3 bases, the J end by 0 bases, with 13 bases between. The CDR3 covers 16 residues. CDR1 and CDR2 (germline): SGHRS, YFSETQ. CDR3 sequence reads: CASSSQVQASGNTIYF. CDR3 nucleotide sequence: TGCGCCAGCAGCTCCCAGGTCCAAGCCTCTGGAAACACCATATATTTT.